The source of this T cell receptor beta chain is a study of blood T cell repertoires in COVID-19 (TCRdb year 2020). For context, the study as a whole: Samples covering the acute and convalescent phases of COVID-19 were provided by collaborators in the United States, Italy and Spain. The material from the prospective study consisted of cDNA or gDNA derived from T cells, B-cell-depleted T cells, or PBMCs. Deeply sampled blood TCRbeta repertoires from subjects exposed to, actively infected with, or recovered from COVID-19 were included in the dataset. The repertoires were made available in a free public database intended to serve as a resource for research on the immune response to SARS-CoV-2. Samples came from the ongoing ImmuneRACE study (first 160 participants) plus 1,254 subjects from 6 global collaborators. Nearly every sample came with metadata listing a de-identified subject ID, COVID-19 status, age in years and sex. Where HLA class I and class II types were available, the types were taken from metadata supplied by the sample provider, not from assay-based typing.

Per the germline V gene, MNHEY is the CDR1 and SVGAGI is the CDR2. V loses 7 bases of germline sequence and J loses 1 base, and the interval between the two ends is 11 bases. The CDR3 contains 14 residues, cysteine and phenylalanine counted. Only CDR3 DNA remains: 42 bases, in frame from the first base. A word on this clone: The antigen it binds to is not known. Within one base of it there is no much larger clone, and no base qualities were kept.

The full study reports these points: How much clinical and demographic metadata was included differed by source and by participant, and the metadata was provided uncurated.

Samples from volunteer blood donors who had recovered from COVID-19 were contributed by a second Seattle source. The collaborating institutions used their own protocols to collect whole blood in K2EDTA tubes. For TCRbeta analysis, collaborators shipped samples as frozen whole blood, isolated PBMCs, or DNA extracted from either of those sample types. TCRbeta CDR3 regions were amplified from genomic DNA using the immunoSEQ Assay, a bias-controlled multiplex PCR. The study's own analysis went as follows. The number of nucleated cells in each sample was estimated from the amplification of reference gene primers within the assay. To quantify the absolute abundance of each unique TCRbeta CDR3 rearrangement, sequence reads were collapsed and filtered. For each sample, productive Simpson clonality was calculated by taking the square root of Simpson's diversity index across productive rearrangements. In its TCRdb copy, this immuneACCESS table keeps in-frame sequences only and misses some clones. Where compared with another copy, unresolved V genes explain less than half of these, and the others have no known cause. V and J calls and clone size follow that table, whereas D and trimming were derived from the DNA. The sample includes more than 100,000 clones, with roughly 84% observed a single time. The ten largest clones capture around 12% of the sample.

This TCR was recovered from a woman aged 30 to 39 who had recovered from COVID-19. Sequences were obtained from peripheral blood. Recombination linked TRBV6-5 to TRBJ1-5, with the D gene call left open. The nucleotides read TGTGCCAGCATCCTGACAAGAAGCAATCAGCCCCAGCATTTT. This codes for CASILTRSNQPQHF.